Presented here are 32 T cell receptor beta chains from one specimen sequenced in a study of control samples from healthy donors and cancer patients. TCRdb's table, derived via immunoSEQ multiplex PCR, lists solely in-frame clones and lacks some. The repertoire holds some 100,000 clones, with around 88% as singletons. The specimen sequenced was blood. The receptors were gathered from a man aged 25 to 40 in good health.

The V and J genes are TRBV5-6 and TRBJ2-6; a possible D gene is TRBD2 (6 bases). Trimming took off 4 bases at V and 4 bases at J, with 21 bases between the two ends. Germline CDR1 is SGHDT and CDR2 is YYEEEE. The CDR3 sequence is 18 residues long. In DNA form, the CDR3 reads TGTGCCAGCAGCCTCCGTAGCTGGAGGGCGGAGGGGGCCAACGTCCTGACTTTC. This gives the protein CASSLRSWRAEGANVLTF.

The rearrangement uses TRBV28 and TRBJ2-3, with 8 bases lining up with TRBD2. Germline CDR1 is MDHEN and CDR2 is SYDVKM. With 5 bases clipped from V and 3 bases from J, the junction kept 16 bases outside the gene matches. CDR3 length equals 18 residues. The CDR3 here is CASSPPPSGSGGTDTQYF. CDR3 bases: TGTGCCAGCAGTCCACCTCCCAGCGGGAGTGGGGGGACAGATACGCAGTATTTT.

This clone was observed a single time. This rearrangement joins TRBV9 to TRBJ2-7; 7 bases map to TRBD1. Germline V gene sequence: CDR1 SGDLS, CDR2 YYNGEE. Trimming removed 3 bases from V and 5 bases from J; junction bases left unmatched: 14. This CDR3 is 16 amino acids long. The CDR3 reads CASSGTVGTEGHEQYF. CDR3 coding DNA: TGTGCCAGCAGCGGAACCGTGGGGACAGAAGGACACGAGCAGTACTTC. Combining the CDR3 with reference TRBV9 and TRBJ2-7 gives the whole variable domain DSGVTQTPKHLITATGQRVTLRCSPRSGDLSVYWYQQSLDQGLQFLIQYYNGEERAKGNILERFSAQQFPDLHSELNLSSLELGDSALYFCASSGTVGTEGHEQYFGPGTRLTVT.

In DNA form, the CDR3 reads TGTGCCAGCAGTTCCTTTGGTCAGGGGCGCACAGATACGCAGTATTTT. It codes for CASSSFGQGRTDTQYF. The chain has TRBV28 and TRBJ2-3, with D possibly matching TRBD1 (6 bases). V lost 4 bases and J 1 base, leaving 15 bases between the germline ends. This CDR3 is built from 16 residues. Germline assignment: CDR1 MDHEN and CDR2 SYDVKM.

This chain joins TRBV3-1 (or the pseudogene TRBV3-2) and TRBJ2-1; no reliable D call. Germline values: CDR1 LGHDT, CDR2 YNNKEL (reference sequence). Trimming removed 4 bases from V and 6 bases from J, with 10 bases in between. The CDR3 spans 13 residues. CDR3 residues: CASSPFSANEQFF. CDR3 DNA: TGTGCCAGCAGCCCCTTTAGTGCCAATGAGCAGTTCTTC.

The chain recombines TRBV6-1 with TRBJ2-5; the match to TRBD1 covers 8 bases. With V trimmed by 4 bases and J by 4 bases, 11 bases remained unmatched. CDR1 and CDR2 from the germline V gene are MNHNS and SASEGT. CDR3 size: 16 residues. The CDR3 loop is CASSATYRTGGETQYF. In DNA, the CDR3 is TGTGCCAGCAGTGCAACCTATCGAACAGGGGGAGAGACCCAGTACTTC.

This sequence joins TRBV25-1 and TRBJ1-4; perhaps TRBD1 as D (5 bases). Trimming pared 8 bases from V and 8 bases from J, leaving 9 bases between. CDR1 and CDR2 (germline): MGHDK, SYGVNS. The CDR3 spans 11 residues. CDR3 DNA sequence: TGTGCCAGCCGGACATTCGAAAAACTGTTTTTT. Protein sequence: CASRTFEKLFF.

V usage is TRBV29-1 and J usage is TRBJ2-1; maybe TRBD1 (6 bases). This CDR3 contains 12 residues. With 2 bases removed from V and 6 bases from J, the gap between germline ends came to 8 bases. Germline-derived CDR1 and CDR2 are SQVTM and ANQGSEA. The DNA for the CDR3 is TGCAGCGTTGAACAGGGGAGCAATGAGCAGTTCTTC. Encoded protein: CSVEQGSNEQFF.

V usage is TRBV7-9 and J usage is TRBJ1-5; no clear D gene. The V gene's germline CDR1 is SEHNR and CDR2 FQNEAQ (reference sequence). V lost 3 bases, J lost 0 bases, and 9 bases lay in between. The length of the CDR3 is 15 residues. The CDR3 nucleotides read TGTGCCAGCAGCTTTGCAGACCCTAGCAATCAGCCCCAGCATTTT. It translates to CASSFADPSNQPQHF.

The chain links TRBV13 to TRBJ2-2; 9 nucleotides line up with TRBD2. J gave up 6 bases and V 5 bases, and 16 bases lay outside the gene matches. The CDR3 runs 18 residues. Germline assignment: CDR1 PRHDT and CDR2 FYEKMQ (reference sequence). CDR3 sequence reads: CASSLRRGLAIPSGELFF. Written as DNA, the CDR3 is TGTGCCAGCAGCCTAAGAAGAGGACTAGCGATTCCGTCCGGGGAGCTGTTTTTT.

This clone was observed a single time. The genes are TRBV6-5 and TRBJ2-3, with D possibly called TRBD1 or TRBD2 (5 bases each). This CDR3 has 13 residues. CDR1 is MNHEY and CDR2 is SVGAGI in the germline V gene. V shed 9 bases and J shed 2 bases, with 12 bases lying between them. CDR3 nucleotides: TGTGCCAGTGGGACGGCATCCACAGATACGCAGTATTTT. It codes for CASGTASTDTQYF.

This clone was seen only a few times. The chain has TRBV18 and TRBJ1-2; D unresolved. The CDR3 runs 15 residues. The germline CDR1 and CDR2 sequences are KGHSH and LQKENI. The V end lost 0 bases, the J end lost 7 bases, and 15 bases lay between the germline ends. The chain's CDR3 is CASSPPGRPKGGYTF. In nucleotides, the CDR3 is TGTGCCAGCTCACCACCTGGCCGACCAAAGGGTGGCTACACCTTC.

This rearrangement joins TRBV27 to TRBJ2-1; TRBD2 aligns across 7 bases. This CDR3 contains 15 residues. Germline V gene lookup returns CDR1 MNHEY and CDR2 SMNVEV (reference sequence). After removal of 5 bases from V and 4 bases from J, the junction contained 8 bases not matched to a gene. The CDR3 spells CASSQPGLLYNEQFF. The CDR3 DNA is TGTGCCAGCAGTCAACCGGGACTACTATACAATGAGCAGTTCTTC.

This clone was recorded once. This rearrangement joins TRBV11-2 to TRBJ2-1; perhaps TRBD2 as D (5 bases). This CDR3 has 15 amino acids. Germline CDR1 reads SGHAT; CDR2 reads FQNNGV. The V gene lost 1 base and the J gene lost 3 bases, with 10 bases spanning the gap. CDR3 DNA: TGTGCCAGCAGCTTAGGCAGCGGAAGCTACAATGAGCAGTTCTTC. Translation: CASSLGSGSYNEQFF.

This clone has a single count. The V and J genes are TRBV2 and TRBJ1-6, with TRBD1 identical over 7 bases. This CDR3 has 18 amino acids. The ends lost 6 bases at V and 2 bases at J; junction bases unmatched: 13. Germline CDR1 SNHLY, CDR2 FYNNEI. CDR3 nucleotides: TGTGCCAGCAGCGATGGGTTCCGGACAGGCACCTATAATTCACCCCTCCACTTT. As protein: CASSDGFRTGTYNSPLHF.

A single count supports this clone. The V gene is TRBV6-4, the J gene TRBJ1-1; 8 nucleotides agree with TRBD1. CDR1 MRHNA and CDR2 SNTAGT come from the germline V gene. Trimming took 0 bases from V and 3 from J; bases not matched to a gene: 6. CDR3 length equals 16 residues. DNA of the CDR3: TGTGCCAGCAGTGACTCCCAGGGGGCCGTTCACACTGAAGCTTTCTTT. Encoded protein: CASSDSQGAVHTEAFF.

The genes are TRBV30 and TRBJ1-4, with 10 positions matching TRBD1. The CDR3 is 15 amino acids. Unmatched junction bases numbered 9, after V lost 3 bases and J lost 8 bases. The germline CDR1 and CDR2 sequences are GTSNPN and SVGIG (reference sequence). The CDR3 loop reads CAWSDGTGAREKLFF. The CDR3 DNA is TGTGCCTGGAGCGACGGGACAGGGGCGCGAGAAAAACTGTTTTTT.

The chain employs TRBV6-5 and TRBJ1-2; D is unclear. Germline CDR1 is MNHEY and CDR2 is SVGAGI. The CDR3 is 13 residues long. V shed 4 bases and J shed 3 bases, with 9 bases lying between them. CDR3 in DNA: TGTGCCAGCAGTTCCCCCCGGTACTATGGCTACACCTTC. Amino acids: CASSSPRYYGYTF.

This clone has just one count. The chain links TRBV12-3 or TRBV12-4 to TRBJ2-1; D perhaps matches TRBD2 (6 bases). The CDR3 is made up of 13 amino acids. The ends were cut back, 0 bases at V and 12 bases at J, with 12 bases in the middle. CDR3 nucleotides: TGTGCCAGCAGTTTAGCTAGCGGAGGGACGCAGTTCTTC. Protein: CASSLASGGTQFF.

This rearrangement joins TRBV6-6 to TRBJ2-7; 8 nucleotides agree with TRBD1. Germline CDR1 reads MNHNY; CDR2 reads SVGAGI (reference sequence). J lost 2 bases, V lost 2 bases, and 5 bases had no gene match. The CDR3 has 15 residues. This CDR3 is CASSYGTGDAYEQYF. The CDR3 bases are TGTGCCAGCAGTTACGGGACAGGAGATGCCTACGAGCAGTACTTC.

The V and J genes are TRBV19 and TRBJ2-2; 10 nucleotides agree with TRBD2. CDR3 length: 15 residues. V shed 6 bases and J 1 base; nucleotides not matched to a gene: 2. CDR1 is LNHDA and CDR2 is SQIVND in the germline V gene (reference sequence). The CDR3 nucleotides are TGTGCCAGTAGATTAGCGGGGGGGAACACCGGGGAGCTGTTTTTT. Its translation is CASRLAGGNTGELFF.

This sequence joins TRBV6-1 and TRBJ1-2; D ambiguous. The CDR3 extends over 17 amino acids. Germline V gives CDR1 MNHNS, CDR2 SASEGT. Trimming shortened V by 2 bases and J by 0 bases, and 16 bases separated the two germline ends. CDR3 loop: CASSELYRSKPNYGYTF. The CDR3 nucleotides are TGTGCCAGCAGTGAATTGTACAGAAGCAAACCTAACTATGGCTACACCTTC.

This rearrangement joins TRBV14 to TRBJ2-7, with TRBD2 as a possible D gene (7 bases). The CDR3 covers 15 residues. V was pared by 4 bases and J by 5 bases, with 18 bases between. Germline loops: CDR1 SGHDN, CDR2 FVKESK. The DNA for the CDR3 is TGTGCCAGCAGCCGGATGGGGGGGGCGCTCAACGAGCAGTACTTC. Amino acid sequence: CASSRMGGALNEQYF.

CDR3 in DNA: TGTGCCAGTAGTATCCCCGGTGGGGGACTGAACACTGAAGCTTTCTTT. Its protein product is CASSIPGGGLNTEAFF. The J gene is TRBJ1-1, the V gene TRBV19, with a possible D match to TRBD1 (5 bases). Trimming shortened V by 3 bases and J by 0 bases, and 14 bases separated the two germline ends. This CDR3 has 16 residues. The V gene's germline CDR1 is LNHDA and CDR2 SQIVND (reference sequence).

J is TRBJ2-5 and V is TRBV7-8; 9 bases align to TRBD2. Germline V gives CDR1 SGHVS, CDR2 FQNEAQ. This CDR3 region has 16 residues. Trimming at V came to 6 bases and at J to 2 bases, leaving 10 bases not matched to a gene. CDR3 amino acids: CASRRLAGGPQETQYF. In DNA form, the CDR3 reads TGTGCCAGCAGGCGGCTGGCGGGAGGGCCTCAAGAGACCCAGTACTTC.

This chain links TRBV19 with TRBJ2-3; D gene ambiguous. CDR3 length: 14 residues. CDR1 is LNHDA and CDR2 is SQIVND in the germline V gene (reference sequence). V shed 0 bases and J shed 4 bases, with 8 bases lying between them. DNA of the CDR3: TGTGCCAGTAGTATAGAAAAGTTCGCAGATACGCAGTATTTT. This translates into CASSIEKFADTQYF. Filled out from reference TRBV19 and TRBJ2-3, the complete variable domain reads DGGITQSPKYLFRKEGQNVTLSCEQNLNHDAMYWYRQDPGQGLRLIYYSQIVNDFQKGDIAEGYSVSREKKESFPLTVTSAQKNPTAFYLCASSIEKFADTQYFGPGTRLTVL.

The chain uses TRBV6-5 and TRBJ1-1; 9 bases map to TRBD1. Germline V gene data show CDR1 as MNHEY and CDR2 as SVGAGI. The CDR3 spans 13 residues. V was clipped by 6 bases and J by 5 bases; unmatched bases: 4. The CDR3, as DNA: TGTGCCAGCAGACTGACAGGGGGTACTGAAGCTTTCTTT. It yields the protein CASRLTGGTEAFF.

The V gene is TRBV19, the J gene TRBJ2-7; D might be TRBD1 (6 bases). CDR1 and CDR2 from the germline V gene are LNHDA and SQIVND (reference sequence). The ends were cut back, 10 bases at V and 4 bases at J, with 11 bases in the middle. CDR3 length: 11 amino acids. The CDR3 nucleotides read TGTGCCACTGGACAGATTTACGAGCAGTACTTC. It encodes CATGQIYEQYF.

This clone was picked up a small number of times. The chain combines TRBV28 with TRBJ2-1; 8 positions match TRBD2. The length of the CDR3 is 15 residues. The germline V gene encodes CDR1 MDHEN and CDR2 SYDVKM. J was trimmed by 8 bases and V by 5 bases; bases with no gene match: 11. CDR3 amino acids: CASSTGKGTRDEQFF. The CDR3 DNA is TGTGCCAGCAGTACCGGTAAGGGGACTAGAGATGAGCAGTTCTTC.

V and J are TRBV3-1 (or the pseudogene TRBV3-2) and TRBJ1-3, with 7 bases matching TRBD1. Looked up from germline, CDR1 is LGHDT and CDR2 is YNNKEL (reference sequence). The junction had 4 bases not matched to a gene; V was cut back by 4 bases and J by 4 bases. There are 14 residues in the CDR3. The CDR3 DNA sequence: TGTGCCAGCAGCCCACGGGACAGAGGAAACACCATATATTTT. It is translated as CASSPRDRGNTIYF.

The J gene is TRBJ1-1, the V gene TRBV9; D remains ambiguous. CDR3 length: 13 amino acids. CDR1 and CDR2 (germline): SGDLS, YYNGEE. The germline V and J ends were trimmed by 0 bases and 3 bases, with 6 bases remaining between them. The CDR3 region is CASSVAGDTEAFF. The CDR3, as DNA: TGTGCCAGCAGCGTAGCTGGGGACACTGAAGCTTTCTTT.

The J gene is TRBJ2-2, the V gene TRBV5-1; a weak D match, TRBD1 (6 bases). The germline CDR1 and CDR2 sequences are SGHRS and YFSETQ. Trimming pared 1 base from V and 4 bases from J, leaving 14 bases between. The CDR3 totals 16 residues. CDR3 region: CASSLSSLGATGELFF. CDR3 nucleotide sequence: TGCGCCAGCAGCTTGTCTTCGTTGGGGGCCACCGGGGAGCTGTTTTTT.